The 15 T cell receptor beta chains reported below all come from one sample, sequenced in a study of shared clonotypes between healthy human individuals. Some clones are missing from TCRdb's copy, which holds only in-frame ones; the method was immunoSEQ multiplex PCR. The repertoire includes fewer than 1.6 million clones, around 98.5% of them detected once, and approximately 0.4% sits in the top ten. Sequencing was done on a sample of naive CD4+ T cells sorted from blood. As to subset: CD45RA+ positively selected. The receptor source for this set is a man aged 30 to 45 in good health.

V and J are TRBV4-1 and TRBJ1-5; D unclear. The ends were cut back, 3 bases at V and 4 bases at J, with 7 bases in the middle. CDR3 size: 13 residues. From germline, CDR1 is MGHRA and CDR2 YSYEKL. CDR3 sequence reads: CASSQGWNQPQHF. CDR3 nucleotide sequence: TGCGCCAGCAGCCAGGGTTGGAATCAGCCCCAGCATTTT.

This chain connects TRBV7-2 to TRBJ2-7, with D tentatively TRBD2 (5 bases). V was cut by 5 bases and J by 3 bases, with 17 bases left in between. From germline, CDR1 is SGHTA and CDR2 FQGNSA. The CDR3 contains 15 residues. CDR3 DNA sequence: TGTGCCAGCAGCCCCTCGTCGGACTCGAGCTACGAGCAGTACTTC. Amino acid sequence: CASSPSSDSSYEQYF.

The chain has TRBV5-1 and TRBJ1-2; unclear D gene. Germline V gives CDR1 SGHRS, CDR2 YFSETQ. V lost 3 bases and J 6 bases, leaving 18 bases between the germline ends. The CDR3 runs 15 residues. DNA for the CDR3: TGCGCCAGCAGCTCCGATTCGGATAAGGGCCATGGCTACACCTTC. Translation gives CASSSDSDKGHGYTF.

This clone has a single count. The rearrangement joins TRBV6-5 to TRBJ2-2, with D perhaps matching TRBD2 (6 bases). There are 15 residues in the CDR3. V lost 1 base and J 5 bases, leaving 11 bases between the germline ends. CDR1 is MNHEY, CDR2 SVGAGI, per germline. CDR3 amino acids: CASSYLGGMTGELFF. Here the CDR3 DNA reads TGTGCCAGCAGTTACTTGGGGGGTATGACCGGGGAGCTGTTTTTT.

The chain couples TRBV7-8 to TRBJ1-4, with no clear D. V was shortened by 1 base and J by 7 bases, with 13 bases between the two germline ends. The CDR3 is made up of 15 amino acids. Germline V gives CDR1 SGHVS, CDR2 FQNEAQ. The CDR3 DNA follows: TGTGCCAGCAGCTTAGAAGACCGGGATCGTGAAAAACTGTTTTTT. It specifies CASSLEDRDREKLFF.

The chain is built from TRBV5-5 and TRBJ1-2; D uncertain. This CDR3 spans 13 amino acids. Germline loops: CDR1 SGHKS, CDR2 YYEKEE (reference sequence). Trimming took off 0 bases at V and 4 bases at J, with 7 bases between the two ends. For the CDR3, the DNA is TGTGCCAGCAGCTTGGCCAGCTTCTATGGCTACACCTTC. Translation gives CASSLASFYGYTF.

This chain uses TRBV27 with TRBJ2-7, with 7 bases that match TRBD2. The CDR3 is made up of 14 amino acids. Germline lookup yields CDR1 MNHEY and CDR2 SMNVEV (reference sequence). Trimming removed 8 bases from V and 5 bases from J; junction bases left unmatched: 12. This CDR3 is CASQRTSNFHEQYF. CDR3 in DNA: TGTGCCAGCCAAAGGACTAGTAACTTCCACGAGCAGTACTTC.

This clone was found once. The chain links TRBV4-3 to TRBJ2-3; D unclear. CDR1 LGHNA and CDR2 YSLEER come from the germline V gene. The CDR3 totals 13 residues. V dropped 4 bases and J dropped 5 bases, with 10 bases sitting between them. Written as DNA, the CDR3 is TGCGCCAGCAGCCTTCGGATAGGAGATACGCAGTATTTT. As protein: CASSLRIGDTQYF.

V and J are TRBV30 and TRBJ2-1, with D possibly being TRBD2 (6 bases). The CDR3 length is 15 residues. Trimming shortened V by 8 bases and J by 6 bases, and 23 bases separated the two germline ends. Per germline, CDR1 GTSNPN and CDR2 SVGIG (reference sequence). The CDR3 DNA is TGTGCCCATTCCCTCGGGAGTCTGGAAGTCAATGAGCAGTTCTTC. Its translation: CAHSLGSLEVNEQFF.

The chain carries TRBV27 and TRBJ2-3, with TRBD1 identical over 9 bases. The germline CDR1 and CDR2 sequences are MNHEY and SMNVEV (reference sequence). V lost 0 bases and J lost 4; bases outside the gene matches: 11. The CDR3 consists of 18 residues. Here the CDR3 reads CASSLSVGTGRKADTQYF. CDR3 nucleotide sequence: TGTGCCAGCAGTTTATCGGTCGGGACAGGGAGGAAAGCAGATACGCAGTATTTT.

The genes are TRBV7-9 and TRBJ1-2; 7 bases align to TRBD1. Germline V CDR1 and CDR2: SEHNR, FQNEAQ (reference sequence). The CDR3 extends over 11 amino acids. The V segment lost 10 bases and the J segment 8 bases; nucleotides outside the gene matches: 7. This CDR3 reads CATTQGDGYTF. The CDR3 region has the DNA TGTGCCACCACCCAGGGGGACGGCTACACCTTC. Drawing the rest from reference TRBV7-9 and TRBJ1-2, the complete variable domain is DTGVSQNPRHKITKRGQNVTFRCDPISEHNRLYWYRQTLGQGPEFLTYFQNEAQLEKSRLLSDRFSAERPKGSFSTLEIQRTEQGDSAMYLCATTQGDGYTFGSGTRLTVV.

CDR3 region: CASSQEGQSNTDTQYF. CDR3 sequence (DNA): TGTGCCAGCAGCCAAGAGGGACAGTCGAACACAGATACGCAGTATTTT. V gene TRBV4-2 combines with J gene TRBJ2-3, with TRBD1 identical over 7 bases. This CDR3 is 16 amino acids long. J was trimmed by 2 bases and V by 0 bases; bases with no gene match: 5. Germline CDR1 reads LGHNA; CDR2 reads YNFKEQ.

The rearrangement uses TRBV27 and TRBJ1-3; D is ambiguous. V gave up 2 bases and J gave up 2 bases, with 13 bases separating them. The CDR3 length is 16 residues. Per the germline V gene, CDR1 is MNHEY and CDR2 is SMNVEV (reference sequence). CDR3 DNA sequence: TGTGCCAGCAGTTTAGGCTCAAGGTGGGCTGGAAACACCATATATTTT. Protein product: CASSLGSRWAGNTIYF.

The chain uses TRBV7-2 and TRBJ1-3; D ambiguous. V was shortened by 4 bases and J by 4 bases, with 14 bases between the two germline ends. Germline CDR1 SGHTA, CDR2 FQGNSA. The CDR3 runs 15 residues. The CDR3 DNA reads TGTGCCAGCAGCTCCCTGGCAGGTAGCGGAAACACCATATATTTT. The encoded protein is CASSSLAGSGNTIYF.

The V and J genes are TRBV27 and TRBJ2-3, with 11 bases lining up with TRBD2. The CDR3 is 16 amino acids. Germline lookup yields CDR1 MNHEY and CDR2 SMNVEV (reference sequence). The V and J ends lost 5 bases and 0 bases, in that order; junction bases with no gene match: 4. CDR3 nucleotides: TGTGCCAGCAGTCGGACTAGCGGGTTTAGCACAGATACGCAGTATTTT. Protein: CASSRTSGFSTDTQYF.